Below, 18 T cell receptor beta chains from the same sample are listed, as sequenced in a study of blood T cell repertoires in COVID-19. Sequencing used immunoSEQ multiplex PCR; TCRdb keeps in-frame clones, though not all of them. The table has roughly 200,000 clones, 88% seen once; the top ten hold under 2%. Material: peripheral blood. Every receptor here comes from a man between 65 and 85 years old with acute or convalescent COVID-19.

This clone was observed a single time. The chain joins TRBV5-1 to TRBJ1-2; TRBD1 agrees at 10 bases. The V and J ends lost 4 bases and 5 bases, in that order; junction bases with no gene match: 8. The CDR3 covers 15 residues. Germline CDR1 reads SGHRS; CDR2 reads YFSETQ. The CDR3 DNA is TGCGCCAGCAGCGCGCTTGGGGACAGGGGATATGGCTACACCTTC. It translates to CASSALGDRGYGYTF.

This clone was counted once. The rearrangement links TRBV6-4 to TRBJ2-7; the D is unclear. V dropped 2 bases and J dropped 5 bases, with 13 bases sitting between them. There are 14 residues in the CDR3. Germline CDR1 is MRHNA and CDR2 is SNTAGT. The CDR3 coding sequence is TGTGCCAGCAGTGACGACTGTAGAACCCACGAGCAGTACTTC. It encodes CASSDDCRTHEQYF.

This clone was counted once. The rearrangement links TRBV6-5 to TRBJ1-6; 7 bases align to TRBD1. The CDR3 extends over 15 amino acids. In germline, CDR1 is MNHEY, CDR2 SVGAGI. Trimming took 6 bases from V and 7 from J; bases not matched to a gene: 9. CDR3 nucleotide sequence: TGTGCCAGCAGCAAAGACAGGGCCGTAAATTCACCCCTCCACTTT. Translated: CASSKDRAVNSPLHF.

This chain uses TRBV12-5 with TRBJ2-1; maybe TRBD1 (6 bases). Trimming left V 1 base short and J 3 bases short, with 10 bases between. The CDR3 has 15 residues. The germline V gene encodes CDR1 LGHNT and CDR2 FRNRAP. CDR3 residues: CASGLGWTDYNEQFF. CDR3 nucleotide sequence: TGTGCTAGTGGTTTGGGCTGGACAGACTACAATGAGCAGTTCTTC. The full variable domain, in which reference TRBV12-5 and TRBJ2-1 provide the parts outside the CDR3, is DARVTQTPRHKVTEMGQEVTMRCQPILGHNTVFWYRQTMMQGLELLAYFRNRAPLDDSGMPKDRFSAEMPDATLATLKIQPSEPRDSAVYFCASGLGWTDYNEQFFGPGTRLTVL.

In this sample, this clone turned up once. This chain joins TRBV5-4 and TRBJ1-2, with a tentative D call TRBD1 (6 bases). Germline-derived CDR1 and CDR2 are SGHNT and YYREEE (reference sequence). This CDR3 is 13 amino acids long. V lost 5 bases and J 0 bases, leaving 8 bases between the germline ends. CDR3 in DNA: TGTGCCAGCAGGACAGGATCTAACTATGGCTACACCTTC. Translating gives CASRTGSNYGYTF.

The rearrangement uses TRBV28 and TRBJ2-2, with D uncertain. Per germline, CDR1 MDHEN and CDR2 SYDVKM. CDR3 length: 14 residues. V gave up 2 bases and J gave up 6 bases, with 10 bases separating them. The CDR3 loop is CASSLTFGSGELFF. In DNA, the CDR3 is TGTGCCAGCAGTTTAACTTTCGGTTCCGGGGAGCTGTTTTTT.

The CDR3 sequence is CASSYSTSSGSLSYEQYF. The CDR3 DNA reads as TGTGCCAGCAGTTACTCGACTAGTAGCGGGAGCCTCTCCTACGAGCAGTACTTC. V usage is TRBV6-2 or TRBV6-3 and J usage is TRBJ2-7; 9 bases line up with TRBD2. The V gene's germline CDR1 is MNHEY and CDR2 SVGEGT. The junction had 9 bases not matched to a gene; V was cut back by 0 bases and J by 0 bases. This CDR3 contains 18 residues.

This clone was seen once. V is TRBV7-3 and J is TRBJ2-7; D remains ambiguous. Germline V gene lookup returns CDR1 SGHTA and CDR2 FQGTGA. The CDR3 is 14 amino acids. V lost 5 bases to trimming and J lost 12 bases, with 23 bases between them. Here the CDR3 reads CASSLSRSDPEWYF. Here the CDR3 DNA reads TGTGCCAGCAGCCTATCACGGAGCGACCCGGAGTGGTACTTC.

The table lists this clone with a count of one. CDR3: CASSQDSSRQGAWEKLFF. In nucleotides, the CDR3 is TGCGCCAGCAGCCAAGACTCCTCCCGACAGGGGGCTTGGGAAAAACTGTTTTTT. The chain uses TRBV4-3 and TRBJ1-4; 10 nucleotides match TRBD1. The trim removed 0 bases at V and 8 bases at J, leaving 12 bases unmatched. The CDR3 covers 18 residues. Germline V gene data show CDR1 as LGHNA and CDR2 as YSLEER.

DNA of the CDR3: TGTGCCATCAGGACTTTGGACACCATATATTTT. Residues: CAIRTLDTIYF. The chain uses TRBV10-3 and TRBJ1-3, with unresolved D. The CDR3 covers 11 residues. Deletions cut 6 bases from V and 8 bases from J, with 8 bases between. Germline V gives CDR1 ENHRY, CDR2 SYGVKD.

The chain links TRBV19 to TRBJ2-6; no reliable D call. Germline V lookup: CDR1 LNHDA, CDR2 SQIVND (reference sequence). The CDR3 runs 17 residues. V gave up 3 bases and J gave up 0 bases, with 12 bases separating them. The CDR3 sequence is CASSIAGPRSGANVLTF. CDR3 coding DNA: TGTGCCAGTAGTATTGCTGGCCCCCGCTCTGGGGCCAACGTCCTGACTTTC. The entire variable domain, with the rest obtained from reference TRBV19 and TRBJ2-6, is as follows: DGGITQSPKYLFRKEGQNVTLSCEQNLNHDAMYWYRQDPGQGLRLIYYSQIVNDFQKGDIAEGYSVSREKKESFPLTVTSAQKNPTAFYLCASSIAGPRSGANVLTFGAGSRLTVL.

V is TRBV5-4 and J is TRBJ2-4, with 9 bases fitting TRBD1. J gave up 5 bases and V 4 bases, and 4 bases lay outside the gene matches. Looked up from germline, CDR1 is SGHNT and CDR2 is YYREEE (reference sequence). The CDR3 sequence is 14 residues long. CDR3 DNA sequence: TGTGCCAGCAGCCCTCGGACAGGGGAAAACATTCAGTACTTC. The encoded protein is CASSPRTGENIQYF.

This rearrangement joins TRBV28 to TRBJ2-5; D unresolved. This CDR3 is 16 amino acids long. Germline loops: CDR1 MDHEN, CDR2 SYDVKM. V was trimmed by 0 bases and J by 7 bases, leaving 18 bases between them. Here the CDR3 reads CASSLWEQFPMGTQYF. The CDR3 DNA reads as TGTGCCAGCAGTTTATGGGAACAGTTTCCGATGGGGACCCAGTACTTC.

The chain uses TRBV7-6 and TRBJ2-4; 7 nucleotides match TRBD1. The ends lost 7 bases at V and 0 bases at J; junction bases unmatched: 15. Germline values: CDR1 SGHVS, CDR2 FNYEAQ. CDR3 length: 18 residues. CDR3 nucleotides: TGTGCCAGCATCAATCATTCCGGGACAGCAATAGCCAAAAACATTCAGTACTTC. It specifies CASINHSGTAIAKNIQYF.

This clone is a singleton in its sample. The chain employs TRBV6-5 and TRBJ2-7, with 12 bases aligning to TRBD2. Trimming removed 5 bases from V and 6 bases from J; junction bases left unmatched: 8. Looked up from germline, CDR1 is MNHEY and CDR2 is SVGAGI. The CDR3 contains 15 residues. CDR3 nucleotides: TGTGCCAGCAGTCCTGGACTAGCGGGGCGGGCCGAGCAGTACTTC. Its protein is CASSPGLAGRAEQYF.

The rearrangement joins TRBV3-1 (or the pseudogene TRBV3-2) to TRBJ1-6; the D gene is possibly TRBD1 (5 bases). Germline CDR1 and CDR2: LGHDT and YNNKEL (reference sequence). V lost 5 bases and J lost 6, with 14 bases in between. CDR3 length equals 15 residues. This CDR3 is CASSTQEQTNSPLHF. For the CDR3, the DNA is TGTGCCAGCAGCACACAGGAACAGACTAATTCACCCCTCCACTTT.

The chain employs TRBV11-1 and TRBJ1-2; D might be TRBD1 (6 bases). Germline V gene sequence: CDR1 SGHAT, CDR2 FQDESV (reference sequence). V lost 5 bases and J 4 bases, leaving 17 bases between the germline ends. The CDR3 is 15 amino acids. The CDR3: CASSPRTEGGYGYTF. DNA for the CDR3: TGTGCCAGCAGCCCCAGGACAGAAGGCGGCTATGGCTACACCTTC.

The chain employs TRBV24-1 and TRBJ2-3, with 9 nucleotides matching TRBD1. The length of the CDR3 is 14 residues. V lost 9 bases, J lost 4 bases, and 7 bases stayed unmatched. Germline V gene data show CDR1 as KGHDR and CDR2 as SFDVKD. The DNA of the CDR3 is TGTGCCACCGGCCGGGACAGGGCCGCAGATACGCAGTATTTT. Amino acids: CATGRDRAADTQYF.